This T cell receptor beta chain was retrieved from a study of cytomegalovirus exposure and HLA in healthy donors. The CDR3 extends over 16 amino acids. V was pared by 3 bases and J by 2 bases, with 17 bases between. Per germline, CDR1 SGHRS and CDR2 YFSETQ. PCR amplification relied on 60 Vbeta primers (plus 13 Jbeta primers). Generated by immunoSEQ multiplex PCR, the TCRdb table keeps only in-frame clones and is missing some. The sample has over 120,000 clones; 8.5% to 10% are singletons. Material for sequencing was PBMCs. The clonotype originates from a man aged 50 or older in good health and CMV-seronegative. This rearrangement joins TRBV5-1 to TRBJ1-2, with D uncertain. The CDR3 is CASSSSASRANYGYTF. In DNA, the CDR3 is TGCGCCAGCAGCTCCTCCGCGTCGAGGGCCAACTATGGCTACACCTTC.